These 17 T cell receptor beta chains share one sample of origin, sequenced in a study of shared clonotypes between healthy human individuals. Some clones are missing from TCRdb's copy, which holds only in-frame ones; the method was immunoSEQ multiplex PCR. The sample has 550,000 to 800,000 clones, approximately 79% seen once; the top ten hold less than 2%. Sequencing was performed on memory CD4+ T cells sorted from blood. Indicated subset: CD45RA-negative fraction. The source of these receptors is a woman in her twenties or thirties in good health.

In its sample, this clone was seen a few times. The chain combines TRBV5-1 with TRBJ2-2; a weak D match, TRBD1 (6 bases). Germline V lookup: CDR1 SGHRS, CDR2 YFSETQ. The CDR3 is 14 amino acids. Trimming took off 4 bases at V and 2 bases at J, with 9 bases between the two ends. The CDR3 sequence: CASSRDTNTGELFF. CDR3 coding DNA: TGCGCCAGCAGCCGGGACACTAACACCGGGGAGCTGTTTTTT.

This chain connects TRBV2 to TRBJ2-2; the match to TRBD1 covers 9 bases. Germline CDR1 SNHLY, CDR2 FYNNEI. J lost 6 bases, V lost 6 bases, and 5 bases had no gene match. CDR3 length: 14 residues. CDR3: CASSKQGAAGELFF. For the CDR3, the DNA is TGTGCCAGCAGCAAACAGGGGGCTGCCGGGGAGCTGTTTTTT.

The chain couples TRBV10-3 to TRBJ1-3; 7 bases map to TRBD1. CDR1 ENHRY and CDR2 SYGVKD come from the germline V gene. V lost 9 bases and J lost 8; bases outside the gene matches: 4. The CDR3 length is 11 residues. The DNA for the CDR3 is TGTGCCATTAATACAGGGGACACCATATATTTT. This encodes CAINTGDTIYF.

The rearrangement uses TRBV4-1 and TRBJ2-3; TRBD2 matches at 11 bases. The CDR3 extends over 17 amino acids. Germline V gene lookup returns CDR1 MGHRA and CDR2 YSYEKL. V trimming: 1 base; J trimming: 2 bases; junction bases outside the gene matches: 5. The CDR3 sequence: CASSQGVLAGATDTQYF. The DNA of the CDR3 is TGCGCCAGCAGCCAAGGGGTACTAGCGGGGGCCACAGATACGCAGTATTTT.

The CDR3 loop is CASSPPGSNTIYF. The CDR3 DNA follows: TGTGCCAGCAGCCCCCCCGGGAGCAACACCATATATTTT. This rearrangement joins TRBV7-2 to TRBJ1-3; D is unresolved. The V end lost 5 bases, the J end lost 7 bases, and 12 bases lay between the germline ends. This CDR3 comprises 13 residues. Germline V lookup: CDR1 SGHTA, CDR2 FQGNSA.

V and J are TRBV7-2 and TRBJ2-5, with 8 bases fitting TRBD2. The trim removed 5 bases at V and 0 bases at J, leaving 8 bases unmatched. The CDR3 has 16 residues. Looked up from germline, CDR1 is SGHTA and CDR2 is FQGNSA. The CDR3 sequence is CASSRGSGIYQETQYF. In nucleotides, the CDR3 is TGTGCCAGCAGCCGAGGTAGCGGGATTTACCAAGAGACCCAGTACTTC.

This rearrangement joins TRBV2 to TRBJ1-5; no definite D call. Trimming removed 2 bases from V and 2 bases from J, with 13 bases in between. Germline V gives CDR1 SNHLY, CDR2 FYNNEI. This CDR3 has 16 residues. The CDR3 region is CASSERMASGNQPQHF. CDR3 bases: TGTGCCAGCAGTGAACGTATGGCCTCGGGCAATCAGCCCCAGCATTTT.

The rearrangement uses TRBV28 and TRBJ1-5; TRBD1 agrees at 8 bases. The CDR3 runs 14 residues. The V gene's germline CDR1 is MDHEN and CDR2 SYDVKM. V trimming: 6 bases; J trimming: 6 bases; junction bases outside the gene matches: 7. Here the CDR3 reads CASSETGVRQPQHF. The CDR3, as DNA: TGTGCCAGCAGCGAGACAGGGGTGCGTCAGCCCCAGCATTTT.

The genes are TRBV13 and TRBJ2-7; the D call may be TRBD1 or TRBD2 (5 bases each). The germline V gene has CDR1 PRHDT and CDR2 FYEKMQ (reference sequence). Deletions cut 2 bases from V and 1 base from J, with 18 bases between. The CDR3 consists of 17 residues. CDR3 bases: TGTGCCAGCAGCTTAAAATCTGTGGGACGTTCTTCCTACGAGCAGTACTTC. Translating gives CASSLKSVGRSSYEQYF.

V and J are TRBV11-2 and TRBJ2-1; 13 bases map to TRBD2. The CDR3 is made up of 18 amino acids. Germline values: CDR1 SGHAT, CDR2 FQNNGV. V shed 5 bases and J 7 bases; nucleotides not matched to a gene: 14. In DNA, the CDR3 is TGTGCCAGCAGCCAACTCGGACTAGCGGGAGAGATTTGGAATGAGCAGTTCTTC. Translation: CASSQLGLAGEIWNEQFF.

This clone was recorded a few times. The V call is TRBV5-8, the J call TRBJ2-1; weak D call: TRBD2 (5 bases). The CDR3 is made up of 17 amino acids. V was clipped by 1 base and J by 3 bases, with 17 bases between them. CDR1 and CDR2 from the germline V gene are SGHTS and YDEGEE. The CDR3 loop is CASSLTTNSDYYNEQFF. The CDR3 region has the DNA TGTGCCAGCAGCTTGACTACTAATAGCGACTACTACAATGAGCAGTTCTTC.

V and J are TRBV28 and TRBJ2-5, with 10 bases lining up with TRBD2. Germline CDR1 MDHEN, CDR2 SYDVKM. The CDR3 has 13 residues. V gave up 11 bases and J gave up 11 bases; unmatched junction bases: 14. CDR3 region: CAGQREGLEEQYF. For the CDR3, the DNA is TGTGCCGGACAGCGGGAGGGCCTGGAAGAGCAGTACTTC. The whole variable domain, remainder taken from reference TRBV28 and TRBJ2-5, is DVKVTQSSRYLVKRTGEKVFLECVQDMDHENMFWYRQDPGLGLRLIYFSYDVKMKEKGDIPEGYSVSREKKERFSLILESASTNQTSMYLCAGQREGLEEQYFGPGTRLLVL.

V usage is TRBV6-1 and J usage is TRBJ1-1; no definite D call. Trimming stripped 3 bases from V and 7 bases from J, with 15 bases between. Per germline, CDR1 MNHNS and CDR2 SASEGT. This CDR3 is built from 14 residues. CDR3 in amino acids: CASSERTVSHEAFF. The DNA of the CDR3 is TGTGCCAGCAGTGAGAGGACGGTCAGTCATGAAGCTTTCTTT.

V gene TRBV5-1 combines with J gene TRBJ2-3; possible D gene TRBD2, 5 bases. Looked up from germline, CDR1 is SGHRS and CDR2 is YFSETQ. Trimming shortened V by 0 bases and J by 6 bases, and 17 bases separated the two germline ends. The CDR3 spans 16 residues. CDR3 sequence reads: CASSLALGVEADTQYF. In nucleotides, the CDR3 is TGCGCCAGCAGCTTGGCCCTCGGGGTCGAAGCGGATACGCAGTATTTT.

The chain links TRBV11-3 to TRBJ2-7, with D unclear. This CDR3 is built from 13 residues. V was pared by 5 bases and J by 12 bases, with 20 bases between. CDR1 is SGHNT and CDR2 is YENEEA in the germline V gene. The chain's CDR3 is CASSPTRNGRLYF. The CDR3 DNA is TGTGCCAGCAGCCCGACCCGAAACGGCCGTCTGTACTTC.

The chain recombines TRBV7-9 with TRBJ2-7; 12 bases are shared with TRBD1. V dropped 5 bases and J dropped 6; count of bases not matched to a gene: 11. Germline CDR1 and CDR2: SEHNR and FQNEAQ (reference sequence). This CDR3 spans 16 amino acids. As DNA, the CDR3 is TGTGCCAGCAGCCTAACCGCCGGGACAGGGGGCAGCGAGCAGTACTTC. This sequence encodes CASSLTAGTGGSEQYF.

The chain couples TRBV9 to TRBJ2-5; D gene ambiguous. Trimming shortened V by 4 bases and J by 3 bases, and 10 bases separated the two germline ends. Per germline, CDR1 SGDLS and CDR2 YYNGEE. The CDR3 runs 13 residues. The CDR3 nucleotides are TGTGCCAGCAGCCTAGACTGGAAAGAGACCCAGTACTTC. Its translation is CASSLDWKETQYF.